The sequence of this TCR beta chain was determined in a study of cytomegalovirus exposure and HLA in healthy donors. Study-level points and caveats: When analyzed later, a missense DCLRE1C variant was found to be linked to TCR beta V- and J-gene trimming.

With respect to this clone: No antigen is known for it.

Researchers ran the PCR with 60 Vbeta and 13 Jbeta primers. Measured with immunoSEQ multiplex PCR; TCRdb has only the in-frame clones, and not every one. The sample has approximately 140,000 clones, 75% to 85% seen once. CDR1 and CDR2 from the germline V gene are GTSNPN and SVGIG (reference sequence). The length of the CDR3 is 15 residues. With 4 bases removed from V and 9 bases from J, the gap between germline ends came to 19 bases. V and J are TRBV30 and TRBJ1-6; D might be TRBD1 (6 bases). Material: PBMCs. The source of this sequence is a man in his fifties in good health and CMV-seropositive. The DNA for the CDR3 is TGTGCCTGGACCATATCTCGACCAGGGGCTTCACCCCTCCACTTT. It specifies CAWTISRPGASPLHF. Full variable domain (outside the CDR3, taken from reference TRBV30 and TRBJ1-6): SQTIHQWPATLVQPVGSPLSLECTVEGTSNPNLYWYRQAAGRGLQLLFYSVGIGQISSEVPQNLSASRPQDRQFILSSKKLLLSDSGFYLCAWTISRPGASPLHFGNGTRLTVT.